The clone carrying this T cell receptor (beta chain) turned up a few times. The antigen is undetermined. The source of the sample is a study of vaccination effects on CD4 cells after COVID-19. General study points: Clones from infection and from vaccination both contracted markedly late after vaccination.

The CDR3 consists of 17 residues. The J segment lost 9 bases and the V segment lost 3 bases, leaving 14 bases of the junction unmatched. Germline V CDR1 and CDR2: SGHAT, FQNNGV. Before sequencing, viral peptide pools were used by the ViraFEST assay to expand antigen-specific CD4+ T cells. Subsequent to a culture period of 10 days, CD4+ T cells were isolated. Each person got two doses of an mRNA SARS-CoV-2 vaccine, BNT162b2 or mRNA-1273. Vaccine recipients, nucleocapsid antibody negative, had no prior SARS-CoV-2 infection. The culture medium for some 2 million PBMC per well included approximately 10 IU/ml IL-2 and 8.5 to 10 ug/ml peptides. Days 3 and 7 saw half the medium replaced with IL-2 medium. Only in-frame clones appear in the TCRdb table, and some are missing; sequencing was by immunoSEQ multiplex PCR. The sample includes about 22,000 clones, more than 65% of them seen just once.

This receptor was obtained from a human donor who received a COVID-19 vaccine. The chain carries TRBV11-2 and TRBJ2-2; TRBD2 matches 9 bases. Sequenced here: CD4+ T cells from PBMCs cultured with HCoV-NL63 spike peptides, sampled after COVID-19 vaccination. This CDR3 reads CASSFRQRASGMRELFF. The CDR3, as DNA: TGTGCCAGCAGCTTTAGGCAACGGGCTAGCGGGATGCGGGAGCTGTTTTTT.